The sequence of this T cell receptor (beta chain) was determined in a study of blood T cell repertoires in COVID-19. Study overall: Specimens from acute and convalescent COVID-19 originated in the United States, Italy and Spain.

Seattle patients were enrolled during active infection and followed longitudinally. CDR3 length: 15 amino acids. Germline CDR1 MNHEY, CDR2 SMNVEV (reference sequence). With 3 bases removed from V and 6 bases from J, the gap between germline ends came to 15 bases. The table came from immunoSEQ multiplex PCR; TCRdb's copy has only in-frame clones and leaves some out. The table includes about 200,000 clones, about 90% detected once. The chain employs TRBV27 and TRBJ1-5, with D perhaps matching TRBD1 (5 bases). The receptor's source is a man aged 60-69 years with COVID-19, enrolled during active disease. The sample consisted of peripheral blood. CDR3 sequence reads: CASSLGGSLSQPQHF. CDR3 nucleotides: TGTGCCAGCAGTTTGGGGGGGTCCTTGAGTCAGCCCCAGCATTTT.